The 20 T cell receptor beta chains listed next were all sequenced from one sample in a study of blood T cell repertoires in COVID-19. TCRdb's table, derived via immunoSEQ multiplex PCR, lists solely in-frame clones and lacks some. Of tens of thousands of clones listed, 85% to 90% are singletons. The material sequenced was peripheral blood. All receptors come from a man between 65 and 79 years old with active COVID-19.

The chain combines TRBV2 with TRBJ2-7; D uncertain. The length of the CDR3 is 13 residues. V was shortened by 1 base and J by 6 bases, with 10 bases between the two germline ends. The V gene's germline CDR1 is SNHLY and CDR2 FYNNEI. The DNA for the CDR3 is TGTGCCAGCAGTGAAGACCTAGTATCCGAGCAGTACTTC. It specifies CASSEDLVSEQYF.

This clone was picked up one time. CDR3 nucleotide sequence: TGTGCCAGCAGCCAAGATTCGGGGACAGGGTGGTCCCTCTACGAGCAGTACTTC. This encodes CASSQDSGTGWSLYEQYF. V gene TRBV14 combines with J gene TRBJ2-7; 9 bases are shared with TRBD1. There are 18 residues in the CDR3. Trimming cost V 0 bases and J 3 bases; bases outside gene matches: 12. Germline values: CDR1 SGHDN, CDR2 FVKESK.

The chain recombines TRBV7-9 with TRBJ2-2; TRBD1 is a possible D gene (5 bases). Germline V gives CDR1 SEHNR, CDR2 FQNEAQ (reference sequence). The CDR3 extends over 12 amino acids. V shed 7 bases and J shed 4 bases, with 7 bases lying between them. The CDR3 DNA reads TGTGCCAGCAAGACAGCCACCGGGGAGCTGTTTTTT. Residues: CASKTATGELFF.

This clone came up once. CDR3 loop: CASSPYPGRSGGTEAFF. CDR3 sequence (DNA): TGTGCCAGCTCCCCTTACCCTGGACGAAGCGGTGGAACTGAAGCTTTCTTT. The J gene is TRBJ1-1, the V gene TRBV18, with D hard to call. The CDR3 totals 17 residues. V lost 6 bases and J lost 5, with 25 bases in between. From germline, CDR1 is KGHSH and CDR2 LQKENI.

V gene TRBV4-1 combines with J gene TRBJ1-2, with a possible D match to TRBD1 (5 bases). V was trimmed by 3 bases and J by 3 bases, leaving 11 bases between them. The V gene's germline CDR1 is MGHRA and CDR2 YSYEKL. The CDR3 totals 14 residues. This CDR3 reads CASSHRGGDYGYTF. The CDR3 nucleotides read TGCGCCAGCAGCCACCGGGGAGGGGACTATGGCTACACCTTC.

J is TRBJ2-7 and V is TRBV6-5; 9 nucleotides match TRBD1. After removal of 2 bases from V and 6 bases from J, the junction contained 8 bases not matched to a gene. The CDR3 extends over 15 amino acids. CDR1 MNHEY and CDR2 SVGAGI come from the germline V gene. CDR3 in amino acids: CASSYTRDRVGEQYF. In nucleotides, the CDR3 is TGTGCCAGCAGTTACACCCGGGACAGGGTCGGCGAGCAGTACTTC.

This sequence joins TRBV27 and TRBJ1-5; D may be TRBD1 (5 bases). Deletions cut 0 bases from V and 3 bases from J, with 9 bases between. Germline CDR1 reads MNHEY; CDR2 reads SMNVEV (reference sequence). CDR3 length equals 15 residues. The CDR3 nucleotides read TGTGCCAGCAGTTTATCTCGACAGACCAATCAGCCCCAGCATTTT. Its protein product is CASSLSRQTNQPQHF.

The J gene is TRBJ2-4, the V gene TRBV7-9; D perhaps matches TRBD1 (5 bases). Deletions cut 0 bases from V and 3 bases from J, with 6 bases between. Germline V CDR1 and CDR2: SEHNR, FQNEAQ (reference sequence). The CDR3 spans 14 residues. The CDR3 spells CASSLAGVKNIQYF. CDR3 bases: TGTGCCAGCAGCTTAGCAGGGGTCAAAAACATTCAGTACTTC. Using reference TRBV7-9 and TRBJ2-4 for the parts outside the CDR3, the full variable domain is DTGVSQNPRHKITKRGQNVTFRCDPISEHNRLYWYRQTLGQGPEFLTYFQNEAQLEKSRLLSDRFSAERPKGSFSTLEIQRTEQGDSAMYLCASSLAGVKNIQYFGAGTRLSVL.

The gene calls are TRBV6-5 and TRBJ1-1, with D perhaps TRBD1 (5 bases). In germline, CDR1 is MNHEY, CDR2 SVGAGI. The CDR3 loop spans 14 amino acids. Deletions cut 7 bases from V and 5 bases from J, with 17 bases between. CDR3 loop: CASTREGVITEAFF. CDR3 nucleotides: TGTGCCAGCACCCGAGAAGGGGTAATTACTGAAGCTTTCTTT.

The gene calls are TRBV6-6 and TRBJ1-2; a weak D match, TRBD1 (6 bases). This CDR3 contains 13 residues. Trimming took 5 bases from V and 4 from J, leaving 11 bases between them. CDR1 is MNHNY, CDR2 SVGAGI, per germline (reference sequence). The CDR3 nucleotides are TGTGCCAGCAGTAGCGGACAGAGCTATGGCTACACCTTC. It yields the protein CASSSGQSYGYTF.

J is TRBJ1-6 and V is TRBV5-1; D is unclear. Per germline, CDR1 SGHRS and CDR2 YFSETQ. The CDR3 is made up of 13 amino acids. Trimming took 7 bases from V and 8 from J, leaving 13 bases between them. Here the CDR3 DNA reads TGCGCCAGCGCCCTTGCCGGGGATTCACCCCTCCACTTT. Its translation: CASALAGDSPLHF.

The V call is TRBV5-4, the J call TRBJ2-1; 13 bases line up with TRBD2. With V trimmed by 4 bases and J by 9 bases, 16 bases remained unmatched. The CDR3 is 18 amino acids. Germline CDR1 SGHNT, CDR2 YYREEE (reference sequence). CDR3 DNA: TGTGCCAGCAGCCCGGGACTAGCGGGAAGGGCCCCATTTCGTGAGCAGTTCTTC. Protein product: CASSPGLAGRAPFREQFF.

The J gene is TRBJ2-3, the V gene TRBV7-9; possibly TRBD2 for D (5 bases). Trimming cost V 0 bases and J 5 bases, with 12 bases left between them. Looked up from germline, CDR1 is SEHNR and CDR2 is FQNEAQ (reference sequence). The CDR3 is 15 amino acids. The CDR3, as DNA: TGTGCCAGCAGCTTAGCGGAGGTCGCAGGAGATACGCAGTATTTT. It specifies CASSLAEVAGDTQYF.

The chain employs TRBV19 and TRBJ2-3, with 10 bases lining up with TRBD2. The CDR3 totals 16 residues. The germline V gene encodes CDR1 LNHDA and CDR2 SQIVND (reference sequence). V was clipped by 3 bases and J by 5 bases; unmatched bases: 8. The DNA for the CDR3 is TGTGCCAGTAGTATTTTCAGCGGGAGGGCCAGAGATACGCAGTATTTT. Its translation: CASSIFSGRARDTQYF.

CDR3 loop: CATSSYRDYGYTF. The CDR3 nucleotides read TGTGCCACCAGCAGTTACAGGGACTATGGCTACACCTTC. This chain connects TRBV15 to TRBJ1-2, with D possibly TRBD1 on 6 matching bases. Trimming took 3 bases from V and 3 from J, leaving 8 bases between them. The CDR3 is 13 residues long. CDR1 and CDR2 (germline): LNHNV, YYDKDF (reference sequence).

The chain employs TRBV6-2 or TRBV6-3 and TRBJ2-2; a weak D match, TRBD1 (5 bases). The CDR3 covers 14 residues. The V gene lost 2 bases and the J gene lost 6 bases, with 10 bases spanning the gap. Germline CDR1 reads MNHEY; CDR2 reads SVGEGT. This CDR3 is CASSYNQGPGELFF. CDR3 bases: TGTGCCAGCAGTTACAACCAGGGCCCCGGGGAGCTGTTTTTT.

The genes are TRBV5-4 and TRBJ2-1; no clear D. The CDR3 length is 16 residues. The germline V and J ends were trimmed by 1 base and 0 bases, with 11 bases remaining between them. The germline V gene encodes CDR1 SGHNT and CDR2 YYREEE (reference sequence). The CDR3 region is CASSLMVPSSYNEQFF. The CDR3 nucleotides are TGTGCCAGCAGCTTGATGGTTCCGAGCTCCTACAATGAGCAGTTCTTC. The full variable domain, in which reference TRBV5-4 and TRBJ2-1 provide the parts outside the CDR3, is ETGVTQSPTHLIKTRGQQVTLRCSSQSGHNTVSWYQQALGQGPQFIFQYYREEENGRGNFPPRFSGLQFPNYSSELNVNALELDDSALYLCASSLMVPSSYNEQFFGPGTRLTVL.

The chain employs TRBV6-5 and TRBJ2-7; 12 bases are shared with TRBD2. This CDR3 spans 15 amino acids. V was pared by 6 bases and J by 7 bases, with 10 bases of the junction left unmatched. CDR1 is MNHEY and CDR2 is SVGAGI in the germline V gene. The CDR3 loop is CASRPGLAGSWEQYF. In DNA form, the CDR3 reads TGTGCCAGCAGACCCGGACTAGCGGGATCGTGGGAGCAGTACTTC.

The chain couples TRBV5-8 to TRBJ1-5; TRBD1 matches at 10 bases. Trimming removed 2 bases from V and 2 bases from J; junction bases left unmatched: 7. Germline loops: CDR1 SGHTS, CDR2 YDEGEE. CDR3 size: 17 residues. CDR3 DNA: TGTGCCAGCAGCTTCCTTAGGGGGACAGGGGGCAATCAGCCCCAGCATTTT. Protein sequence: CASSFLRGTGGNQPQHF.

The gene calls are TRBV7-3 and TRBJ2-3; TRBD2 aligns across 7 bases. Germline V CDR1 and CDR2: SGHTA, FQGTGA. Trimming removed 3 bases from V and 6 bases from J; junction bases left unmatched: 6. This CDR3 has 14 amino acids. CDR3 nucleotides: TGTGCCAGCAGCTTGTCAGCGGGAATGGATACGCAGTATTTT. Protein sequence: CASSLSAGMDTQYF.